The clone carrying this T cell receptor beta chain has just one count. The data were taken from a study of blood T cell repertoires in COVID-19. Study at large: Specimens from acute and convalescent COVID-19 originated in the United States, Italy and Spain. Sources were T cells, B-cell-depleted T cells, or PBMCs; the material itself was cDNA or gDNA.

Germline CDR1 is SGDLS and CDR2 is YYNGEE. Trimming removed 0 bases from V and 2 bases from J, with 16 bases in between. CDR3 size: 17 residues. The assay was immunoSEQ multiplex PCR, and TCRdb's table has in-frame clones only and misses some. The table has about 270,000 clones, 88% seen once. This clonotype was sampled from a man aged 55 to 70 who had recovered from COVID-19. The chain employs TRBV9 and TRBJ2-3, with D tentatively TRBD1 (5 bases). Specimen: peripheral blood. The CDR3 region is CASSVDPPGHPTDTQYF. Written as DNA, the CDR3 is TGTGCCAGCAGCGTAGACCCCCCAGGACATCCCACAGATACGCAGTATTTT. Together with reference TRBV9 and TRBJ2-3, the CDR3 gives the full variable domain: DSGVTQTPKHLITATGQRVTLRCSPRSGDLSVYWYQQSLDQGLQFLIQYYNGEERAKGNILERFSAQQFPDLHSELNLSSLELGDSALYFCASSVDPPGHPTDTQYFGPGTRLTVL.